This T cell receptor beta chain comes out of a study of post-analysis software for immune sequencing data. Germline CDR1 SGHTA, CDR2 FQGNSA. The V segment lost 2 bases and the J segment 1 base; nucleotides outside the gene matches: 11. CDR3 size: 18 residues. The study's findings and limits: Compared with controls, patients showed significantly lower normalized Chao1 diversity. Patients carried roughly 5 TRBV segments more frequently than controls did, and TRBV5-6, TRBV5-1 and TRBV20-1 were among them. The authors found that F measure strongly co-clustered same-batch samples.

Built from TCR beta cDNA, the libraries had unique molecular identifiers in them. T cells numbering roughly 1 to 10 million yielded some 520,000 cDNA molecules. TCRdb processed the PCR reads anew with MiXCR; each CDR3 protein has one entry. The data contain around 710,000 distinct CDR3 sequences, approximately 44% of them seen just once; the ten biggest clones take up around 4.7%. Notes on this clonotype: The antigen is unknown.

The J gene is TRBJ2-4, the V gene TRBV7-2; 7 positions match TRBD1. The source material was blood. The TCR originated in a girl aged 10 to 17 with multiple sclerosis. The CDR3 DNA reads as TGTGCCAGCAGCTTATCGGGGACAGCAAGCTTGGCCAAAAACATTCAGTACTTC. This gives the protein CASSLSGTASLAKNIQYF.